The source of this T cell receptor beta chain is a study of shared clonotypes between healthy human individuals. Findings of the study overall: The study found about 5.1% of naive CD4 clonotypes shared across a few donors. Few donors restricted represented genetic and exposure-history diversity.

The count of this clone is one. Its antigen is unidentified. Germline V CDR1 and CDR2: SGHNT, YYREEE (reference sequence). This CDR3 region has 17 residues. V shed 4 bases and J shed 3 bases, with 22 bases lying between them. At the deep level, the assay was run. Profiled with immunoSEQ multiplex PCR; TCRdb holds only in-frame clones, not every one. The sample holds 2 million to 2.5 million clones, approximately 96% seen once. Material: naive CD4+ T cells sorted from blood. The subset denotes: CD45RA+ positively selected. The chain has TRBV5-4 and TRBJ1-1, with D tentatively TRBD1 (6 bases). The clonotype originates from a man in his late teens or twenties in good health. The CDR3, as DNA: TGTGCCAGCAGCCCTTTCCGGGACACTCTCTCATACACTGAAGCTTTCTTT. Its protein is CASSPFRDTLSYTEAFF.